This TCR beta chain derives from a study of human T cells and chemical hapten exposure (dated by TCRdb to 2020 to 2023). Study-level background: For sensitization, 2% DPC in acetone was applied to an approximately 2 cm by approximately 2 cm area of upper inner arm skin. Throughout the study period of 20 to 30 weeks, patients also received therapeutic DPC doses to the scalp every week. Patch tests used Finn chambers with 0.01% DPC on the upper back, scored after 6 days by International Contact Dermatitis Research Group standards. Alopecia areata with under or over 50% scalp involvement, alopecia totalis and alopecia universalis were represented in the patient cohort, which was mostly female. Libraries were pooled for sequencing, and per-sample TCR yields varied mainly because of small differences in library volumes within the pool. In alopecia patients, the study followed how the peripheral blood TCR repertoire changed in vivo over primary and secondary sensitization to diphenylcyclopropenone (DPC), a hapten. Blood samples were taken from patients before sensitization (week 0) and then at 2, 6 and about 24 weeks after DPC sensitization. Under 30 alopecia patients gave blood for TCR sequencing at one to four time points (pre-sensitization, 2, 6 and 24 weeks). Overall results and qualifications from the work: Patch test score was positively correlated with the number of PT1 expanded TCRs, with significance at thresholds 8, 16 and 32 but not at 4. After repeated subsampling, the strength of the expansion versus patch-test correlation and the threshold at which it became significant changed. No change with DPC sensitization was found in the number of TCRs above 1 in 1000 frequency, and no evidence of global repertoire structure alterations was found. Expanded TCRs formed significantly more large CDR3 similarity clusters than pre-sensitization or healthy control sets, consistent with antigen-driven responses. Because all patients had alopecia, a presumed autoimmune disease, the immune response of the patients might differ from that of healthy individuals.

For CDR1 and CDR2, the germline V gene (reference sequence) lists SEHNR and FQNEAQ. Spanning cysteine to phenylalanine, the CDR3 consists of 15 amino acids. The CDR3 DNA has 45 bases and is translated from base 1. Unmatched junction bases come to 14, with V trimmed by 6 bases and J by 10 bases. Note on this clonotype: Its antigen has not been determined. Base qualities are not at hand, and no much larger clone is one base apart.

The sample's time point, from its label and the paper: pre-sensitization, week 0. This specimen's treatment or condition label, per the study, means: therapeutic diphenylcyclopropenone sensitization with weekly scalp DPC. At every patch-test visit, the blood draw took place before the patch test was put on. Eligible patients were aged 18 to 70, diagnosed with alopecia, deemed suitable for DPC therapy, and excluded if pregnant. Unfractionated whole blood was collected in Tempus Blood RNA tubes, and total RNA was extracted from that blood. Receptor amplification or capture employed RACE. Sequencer: NextSeq 500. During library preparation, unique molecular identifiers were attached to individual cDNA molecules so that TCRs could be counted quantitatively and reproducibly. From each blood RNA sample, both TCR alpha and TCR beta chains were sequenced. As for how the authors treated the data: A median of approximately 96,000 TCRs per sample was observed, with a range of about 23,224 to 690,600. V, J and CDR3 annotation of the TCR reads was performed with the Decombinator software suite. Every sample was subsampled to the same number of TCRs (28,000) for the PS versus PT1 abundance plots. Expanded TCRs were defined as absent before sensitization and observed at least eight times at the 2-week time point. TCRdb itself trimmed the public reads at Q25 with fastp, ran MiXCR and retained productive beta chains. Rows merge per CDR3 protein into single entries with the most common DNA and genes. These V and J calls rely on TCRdb rather than the paper's analysis. This sample has some 360,000 distinct CDR3 sequences in its table, and around 5.5% of those were observed once. In total, the top ten clones hold around 2.6% of the sample.

This receptor chain uses TRBV7-9 and TRBJ1-4; TRBD1 fits 7 bases in the junction. This sequence originates from a woman aged 45-65 years with alopecia areata. Some clones in this sample may be carry-over from other donors' samples. Sequenced here: whole blood, sampled in connection with sensitization to the hapten diphenylcyclopropenone (DPC). The DNA is TGTGCCAGCAGATCGCAGGGGACAGACCGCGGAAAACTGTTTTTT. It translates to CASRSQGTDRGKLFF.